These 8 T cell receptor beta chains originate from one sample sequenced in a study of cytomegalovirus exposure and HLA in healthy donors. It was with 60 Vbeta and 13 Jbeta primers that the PCR ran. Generated by immunoSEQ multiplex PCR, the TCRdb table keeps only in-frame clones and is missing some. The sample gives 120,000 or so clones, 65% to 85% of which show up once; more than 3% is in the top ten. Sequenced material: PBMCs. Receptors originate from a man aged 18 to 30 in good health and CMV-seropositive.

The V gene is TRBV7-9, the J gene TRBJ2-7; 7 bases align to TRBD2. Germline V CDR1 and CDR2: SEHNR, FQNEAQ (reference sequence). The CDR3 totals 14 residues. V shed 0 bases and J 5 bases; nucleotides not matched to a gene: 4. DNA for the CDR3: TGTGCCAGCAGCTTAGCGGGGAGGGTCAACGAGCAGTACTTC. Its translation is CASSLAGRVNEQYF.

V usage is TRBV9 and J usage is TRBJ2-7; a weak D match, TRBD1 (7 bases). V lost 0 bases, J lost 0 bases, and 22 bases lay in between. Germline V gives CDR1 SGDLS, CDR2 YYNGEE. CDR3 length equals 19 residues. The CDR3 bases are TGTGCCAGCAGCGTAGTGGCGGGACAGTTAGTACTTTGCTCCTACGAGCAGTACTTC. Protein sequence: CASSVVAGQLVLCSYEQYF.

J is TRBJ2-2 and V is TRBV9; perhaps TRBD1 as D (5 bases). The CDR3 length is 12 residues. V was pared by 2 bases and J by 7 bases, with 6 bases between. The germline gives CDR1 SGDLS, CDR2 YYNGEE. The CDR3 DNA reads as TGTGCCAGCAGCGTTAGGGGCGGGGAGCTGTTTTTT. It translates to CASSVRGGELFF.

The rearrangement joins TRBV9 to TRBJ2-1; D is perhaps TRBD2 (6 bases). V lost 4 bases to trimming and J lost 5 bases, with 13 bases between them. The length of the CDR3 is 14 residues. Germline V gene lookup returns CDR1 SGDLS and CDR2 YYNGEE. CDR3 sequence (DNA): TGTGCCAGCAGCCTAGGGACTTCAGACAATGAGCAGTTCTTC. It translates to CASSLGTSDNEQFF.

V usage is TRBV18 and J usage is TRBJ2-1; TRBD2 agrees at 9 bases. Germline values: CDR1 KGHSH, CDR2 LQKENI. The CDR3 length is 17 residues. The trim removed 4 bases at V and 0 bases at J, leaving 7 bases unmatched. The CDR3 sequence: CASSLSGAGGSYNEQFF. The CDR3 DNA sequence: TGTGCCAGCTCACTCTCGGGAGCGGGGGGCTCCTACAATGAGCAGTTCTTC.

V is TRBV10-3 and J is TRBJ2-4; tentatively, D is TRBD2 (6 bases). CDR1 and CDR2 from the germline V gene are ENHRY and SYGVKD. V lost 3 bases and J 0 bases, leaving 12 bases between the germline ends. The CDR3 extends over 16 amino acids. The CDR3 reads CAISDVGDLAKNIQYF. Here the CDR3 DNA reads TGTGCCATCAGTGATGTAGGGGACTTAGCCAAAAACATTCAGTACTTC.

The chain has TRBV28 and TRBJ1-5, with TRBD1 identical over 8 bases. This CDR3 has 15 residues. The J segment lost 6 bases and the V segment lost 5 bases, leaving 9 bases of the junction unmatched. Germline assignment: CDR1 MDHEN and CDR2 SYDVKM. The CDR3 region has the DNA TGTGCCAGCAGTGCACAGGGGGTTCGGGGTCAGCCCCAGCATTTT. It yields the protein CASSAQGVRGQPQHF.

The J gene is TRBJ2-2, the V gene TRBV25-1; D may be TRBD2 (5 bases). With 3 bases removed from V and 5 bases from J, the gap between germline ends came to 10 bases. The germline V gene encodes CDR1 MGHDK and CDR2 SYGVNS. The CDR3 is 14 residues long. CDR3 protein: CASSETRETGELFF. Written as DNA, the CDR3 is TGTGCCAGCAGTGAGACGAGGGAGACCGGGGAGCTGTTTTTT.